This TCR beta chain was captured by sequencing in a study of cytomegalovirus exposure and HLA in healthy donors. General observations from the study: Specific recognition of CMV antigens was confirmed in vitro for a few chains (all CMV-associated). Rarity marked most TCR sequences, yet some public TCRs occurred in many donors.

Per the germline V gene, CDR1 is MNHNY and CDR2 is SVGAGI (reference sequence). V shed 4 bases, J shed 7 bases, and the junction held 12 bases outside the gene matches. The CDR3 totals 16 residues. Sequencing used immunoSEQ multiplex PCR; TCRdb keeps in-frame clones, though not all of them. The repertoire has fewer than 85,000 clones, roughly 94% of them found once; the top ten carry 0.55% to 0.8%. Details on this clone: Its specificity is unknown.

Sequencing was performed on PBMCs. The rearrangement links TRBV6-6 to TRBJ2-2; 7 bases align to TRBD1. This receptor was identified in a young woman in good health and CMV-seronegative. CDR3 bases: TGTGCCAGCAGTTTCCAAAGACAGGGCATCGGCGGGGAGCTGTTTTTT. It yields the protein CASSFQRQGIGGELFF.